One and the same sample provided the 5 T cell receptor beta chains below, sequenced in a study of T cells in localized non-small cell lung cancer. Some clones are missing from TCRdb's copy, which holds only in-frame ones; the method was immunoSEQ multiplex PCR. The table includes 25,000 to 40,000 clones, around four fifths detected once. This specimen consisted of peripheral blood, obtained before any cancer treatment. These receptors were collected from a male donor aged 60 or over with stage III squamous cell lung carcinoma.

The chain recombines TRBV4-3 with TRBJ1-2; maybe TRBD1 (5 bases). The CDR3 has 14 amino acids. Trimming cost V 1 base and J 2 bases, with 8 bases left between them. CDR1 LGHNA and CDR2 YSLEER come from the germline V gene. The CDR3, as DNA: TGCGCCAGCAGCCAAGGGGGGATCAACTATGGCTACACCTTC. The encoded protein is CASSQGGINYGYTF.

The CDR3 DNA reads as TGTGCCAGCAGCTTGAAATCGCACAGGAGGGGCGAGCAGTACTTC. It specifies CASSLKSHRRGEQYF. J is TRBJ2-7 and V is TRBV5-6; a weak D match, TRBD2 (6 bases). V lost 1 base and J lost 6, with 17 bases in between. The germline gives CDR1 SGHDT, CDR2 YYEEEE. This CDR3 has 15 amino acids.

This clone appeared once. J is TRBJ1-2 and V is TRBV6-5; 10 nucleotides line up with TRBD1. There are 12 residues in the CDR3. Unmatched junction bases numbered 1, after V lost 6 bases and J lost 6 bases. Looked up from germline, CDR1 is MNHEY and CDR2 is SVGAGI. CDR3 sequence (DNA): TGTGCCAGCAGGACAGGGGGCAATGGCTACACCTTC. Its translation is CASRTGGNGYTF.

The V and J genes are TRBV7-2 and TRBJ2-3; TRBD1 matches 7 bases. Germline V CDR1 and CDR2: SGHTA, FQGNSA. The CDR3 extends over 17 amino acids. Losses at the gene ends were 5 bases for V and 3 bases for J; bases not matched to a gene: 14. The CDR3 DNA follows: TGTGCCAGCAGCCTCCCACGGGACAGCCAGGTTACAGATACGCAGTATTTT. Encoded protein: CASSLPRDSQVTDTQYF. The full variable domain, completed using reference TRBV7-2 and TRBJ2-3, is GAGVSQSPSNKVTEKGKDVELRCDPISGHTALYWYRQSLGQGLEFLIYFQGNSAPDKSGLPSDRFSAERTGGSVSTLTIQRTQQEDSAVYLCASSLPRDSQVTDTQYFGPGTRLTVL.

This clone was found once. This chain links TRBV10-3 with TRBJ2-7, with D tentatively TRBD2 (5 bases). Germline V lookup: CDR1 ENHRY, CDR2 SYGVKD. The length of the CDR3 is 13 residues. V lost 5 bases, J lost 4 bases, and 12 bases lay in between. The DNA of the CDR3 is TGTGCCATCAGTCCGGGAACGGGTTACGAGCAGTACTTC. This sequence encodes CAISPGTGYEQYF.